The 28 T cell receptor beta chains given below trace back to one sample, sequenced in a study of blood T cells in healthy people across ages. A second PCR of 7 to 11 cycles used a sample-barcoded 5' primer and a J-beta primer mix. TCRdb reprocessed the 5' RACE reads via MiXCR and lists one record per CDR3 protein. The sample lists about 580,000 distinct CDR3 sequences; around half were seen once. Source material: blood. The receptor source for this set is an elderly man in good health.

This clonotype showed up just a few times. The chain links TRBV2 to TRBJ2-5; no clear D gene. The closer fit of TRBJ2-7 to the DNA end suggests the J call may be wrong. This CDR3 spans 13 amino acids. Germline CDR1 SNHLY, CDR2 FYNNEI. The CDR3 protein is CASNQLIFYEQYF. The CDR3 nucleotides read TGTGCCAGCAATCAGCTTATCTTCTACGAGCAGTACTTC.

The chain joins TRBV4-3 to TRBJ1-2; no firm D call. Germline CDR1 LGHNA, CDR2 YSLEER. V was trimmed by 2 bases and J by 5 bases, leaving 9 bases between them. This CDR3 region has 13 residues. The CDR3 sequence: CASSQTTEYGYTF. CDR3 bases: TGCGCCAGCAGCCAAACGACTGAGTATGGCTACACCTTC.

The chain couples TRBV9 to TRBJ2-1, with a weak D call TRBD2 (5 bases). Germline V lookup: CDR1 SGDLS, CDR2 YYNGEE. Trimming took 3 bases from V and 0 from J, leaving 10 bases between them. The length of the CDR3 is 15 residues. The CDR3 loop reads CASSERPNSYNEQFF. CDR3 sequence (DNA): TGTGCCAGCAGCGAGCGGCCGAACTCCTACAATGAGCAGTTCTTC.

Ten or more counts support this clonotype. The chain employs TRBV27 and TRBJ2-7; the D gene is possibly TRBD2 (7 bases). Trimming pared 6 bases from V and 0 bases from J, leaving 15 bases between. The CDR3 contains 15 residues. Germline values: CDR1 MNHEY, CDR2 SMNVEV (reference sequence). CDR3 in amino acids: CASSSKGGSSYEQYF. The CDR3 bases are TGTGCCAGCAGCAGCAAGGGGGGGAGCTCCTACGAGCAGTACTTC.

For this clonotype: At one end the junction does not follow the germline gene, possibly because of a read error. The chain links TRBV4-2 to TRBJ1-4, with D hard to call. The length of the CDR3 is 15 residues. Germline CDR1 reads LGHNA; CDR2 reads YNFKEQ. The DNA of the CDR3 is TGTGCCAGCAGCCAAGATTCACGGATCGATGAAGAACTGTTTTTT. This encodes CASSQDSRIDEELFF.

This clonotype was observed a handful of times. V usage is TRBV7-2 and J usage is TRBJ1-2; 7 positions match TRBD1. CDR3 length equals 15 residues. Germline trimming cut 0 bases from V and 4 bases from J; bases unmatched to any gene: 5. Germline values: CDR1 SGHTA, CDR2 FQGNSA. The CDR3 spells CASSLALTGIYGYTF. CDR3 in DNA: TGTGCCAGCAGCTTAGCCCTGACAGGGATCTATGGCTACACCTTC. The entire variable domain, with the rest obtained from reference TRBV7-2 and TRBJ1-2, is as follows: GAGVSQSPSNKVTEKGKDVELRCDPISGHTALYWYRQSLGQGLEFLIYFQGNSAPDKSGLPSDRFSAERTGGSVSTLTIQRTQQEDSAVYLCASSLALTGIYGYTFGSGTRLTVV.

The rearrangement joins TRBV10-2 to TRBJ1-3; D call uncertain. Trimming cost V 3 bases and J 0 bases, with 12 bases left between them. Germline CDR1 is WSHSY and CDR2 is SAAADI. The CDR3 has 16 amino acids. CDR3: CASSDWTDSSGNTIYF. The CDR3, as DNA: TGCGCCAGCAGTGACTGGACGGACTCCTCTGGAAACACCATATATTTT.

This rearrangement joins TRBV25-1 to TRBJ2-7, with TRBD1 identical over 7 bases. The junction had 10 bases not matched to a gene; V was cut back by 6 bases and J by 5 bases. Germline V gives CDR1 MGHDK, CDR2 SYGVNS. The CDR3 has 14 amino acids. The DNA of the CDR3 is TGTGCCAGCAGCCACAGGGGCTCTCGGGACGAGCAGTACTTC. It yields the protein CASSHRGSRDEQYF.

V usage is TRBV14 and J usage is TRBJ2-1; D perhaps matches TRBD2 (5 bases). Trimming cost V 4 bases and J 13 bases, with 17 bases left between them. CDR1 and CDR2 from the germline V gene are SGHDN and FVKESK. The CDR3 contains 13 residues. This CDR3 reads CASSPNPRVTQFF. The CDR3 coding sequence is TGTGCCAGCAGCCCCAATCCGCGGGTTACCCAGTTCTTC.

This clonotype was recorded only once. The chain links TRBV7-9 to TRBJ2-7; 8 positions agree with TRBD1. Germline V gene data show CDR1 as SEHNR and CDR2 as FQNEAQ (reference sequence). The CDR3 is 15 amino acids. V shed 3 bases, J shed 2 bases, and the junction held 6 bases outside the gene matches. Written as DNA, the CDR3 is TGTGCCAGCAGCTTGGGGGACAGGCGGGCCTACGAGCAGTACTTC. Its translation is CASSLGDRRAYEQYF. Variable domain in full (rest from reference TRBV7-9 and TRBJ2-7): DTGVSQNPRHKITKRGQNVTFRCDPISEHNRLYWYRQTLGQGPEFLTYFQNEAQLEKSRLLSDRFSAERPKGSFSTLEIQRTEQGDSAMYLCASSLGDRRAYEQYFGPGTRLTVT.

The chain employs TRBV27 and TRBJ1-4; no clear D. The CDR3 is 15 residues long. The ends were cut back, 5 bases at V and 8 bases at J, with 18 bases in the middle. Germline V gene lookup returns CDR1 MNHEY and CDR2 SMNVEV (reference sequence). Written as DNA, the CDR3 is TGTGCCAGCAGTGACCGCGTGGGCGCAGCCGAAAAACTGTTTTTT. Its protein is CASSDRVGAAEKLFF.

The chain uses TRBV6-6 and TRBJ2-3, with D perhaps TRBD2 (5 bases). Germline values: CDR1 MNHNY, CDR2 SVGAGI (reference sequence). The CDR3 has 16 amino acids. V lost 5 bases, J lost 1 base, and 16 bases lay in between. The chain's CDR3 is CASSTTLGSGTDTQYF. The CDR3 DNA is TGTGCCAGCAGTACAACATTAGGGAGTGGCACAGATACGCAGTATTTT.

This clonotype was counted a few times. The chain couples TRBV7-9 to TRBJ2-1; maybe TRBD2 (5 bases). Looked up from germline, CDR1 is SEHNR and CDR2 is FQNEAQ (reference sequence). Trimming shortened V by 3 bases and J by 4 bases, and 13 bases separated the two germline ends. This CDR3 has 15 residues. CDR3 loop: CASSLQRSSYNEQFF. CDR3 in DNA: TGTGCCAGCAGCTTGCAGCGGTCTTCTTACAATGAGCAGTTCTTC.

The rearrangement links TRBV14 to TRBJ2-4, with TRBD1 matching over 7 bases. CDR3 length equals 15 residues. The germline V gene has CDR1 SGHDN and CDR2 FVKESK. Unmatched junction bases numbered 17, after V lost 5 bases and J lost 13 bases. Here the CDR3 DNA reads TGTGCCAGCAGCTCCTTTAAGGGACAGCTCCACCCGCAGTACTTC. Its protein product is CASSSFKGQLHPQYF.

With respect to this clonotype: The junction does not match germline at one end; this may be a read error. The DNA for the CDR3 is TGCAGTGCTAGACCCCCAGGGGTAGCTAACAATGGCTACACCTTC. As protein: CSARPPGVANNGYTF. The chain carries TRBV20-1 and TRBJ1-2; maybe TRBD1 (6 bases). CDR1 is DFQATT and CDR2 is SNEGSKA in the germline V gene (reference sequence). The CDR3 runs to 15 residues.

The rearrangement links TRBV20-1 to TRBJ2-7; TRBD2 matches 12 bases. Germline trimming cut 3 bases from V and 1 base from J; bases unmatched to any gene: 16. The CDR3 runs to 19 residues. Germline assignment: CDR1 DFQATT and CDR2 SNEGSKA (reference sequence). The CDR3 coding sequence is TGCAGTGCTAGGGTCCCTCTGACTAGCGGGAGAGAGAGGTCCTACGAGCAGTACTTC. As protein: CSARVPLTSGRERSYEQYF.

The rearrangement joins TRBV11-1 to TRBJ2-3; no firm D call. The CDR3 spans 13 residues. V lost 6 bases, J lost 7 bases, and 14 bases lay in between. The germline CDR1 and CDR2 sequences are SGHAT and FQDESV (reference sequence). This CDR3 reads CASSHRFGYTQYF. CDR3 bases: TGTGCCAGCAGTCATAGATTTGGGTATACGCAGTATTTT.

This clonotype appeared a few times. The chain combines TRBV10-3 with TRBJ1-6; 8 bases map to TRBD1. The CDR3 length is 17 residues. The J segment lost 8 bases and the V segment lost 11 bases, leaving 20 bases of the junction unmatched. CDR1 ENHRY and CDR2 SYGVKD come from the germline V gene. The CDR3 coding sequence is TGTGCCGTCCTCGAACCAAGGACAGGGTCTATAGATTCACCCCTCCACTTT. Translated: CAVLEPRTGSIDSPLHF.

This chain uses TRBV7-2 with TRBJ2-3, with TRBD2 matching over 9 bases. Germline CDR1 is SGHTA and CDR2 is FQGNSA. The CDR3 covers 15 residues. V lost 4 bases and J lost 2; bases outside the gene matches: 4. In nucleotides, the CDR3 is TGTGCCAGCAGCTCCGGGACTAGCCTCACAGATACGCAGTATTTT. Encoded protein: CASSSGTSLTDTQYF.

In DNA form, the CDR3 reads TGTGCCAGCAGCCCAACAGCGGGGGGGCCCGGAAATGAGCAGTTCTTC. It codes for CASSPTAGGPGNEQFF. The chain combines TRBV7-2 with TRBJ2-1; 10 nucleotides agree with TRBD2. The CDR3 spans 16 residues. Germline values: CDR1 SGHTA, CDR2 FQGNSA. The trim removed 5 bases at V and 7 bases at J, leaving 11 bases unmatched.

Ten or more counts support this clonotype. V gene TRBV6-5 combines with J gene TRBJ2-1; TRBD1 matches 10 bases. The CDR3 extends over 14 amino acids. Unmatched junction bases numbered 13, after V lost 5 bases and J lost 15 bases. Germline V gives CDR1 MNHEY, CDR2 SVGAGI. The CDR3 spells CASSPSGTGVGSFF. The DNA of the CDR3 is TGTGCCAGCAGTCCCTCCGGGACAGGGGTTGGATCGTTCTTC.

This chain connects TRBV20-1 to TRBJ2-7; D remains unclear. The CDR3 totals 15 residues. The V end was cut by 6 bases, the J end by 0 bases, with 18 bases between. The germline CDR1 and CDR2 sequences are DFQATT and SNEGSKA (reference sequence). The chain's CDR3 is CSALDPGQSSYEQYF. CDR3 coding DNA: TGCAGTGCCCTCGATCCGGGCCAAAGCTCCTACGAGCAGTACTTC.

This clonotype came up a few times. The V and J genes are TRBV5-6 and TRBJ2-5, with D perhaps TRBD1 (6 bases). Germline assignment: CDR1 SGHDT and CDR2 YYEEEE. The V end lost 4 bases, the J end lost 5 bases, and 18 bases lay between the germline ends. This CDR3 region has 15 residues. The CDR3 bases are TGTGCCAGCAGCACGACAGGACTGAATAGGGAGACCCAGTACTTC. This gives the protein CASSTTGLNRETQYF.

The J gene is TRBJ2-7, the V gene TRBV4-2, with D possibly called TRBD1 or TRBD2 (5 bases each). The CDR3 length is 17 residues. The V gene's germline CDR1 is LGHNA and CDR2 YNFKEQ. V lost 0 bases to trimming and J lost 1 base, with 16 bases between them. The CDR3 DNA is TGTGCCAGCAGCCAAGATCACGGGACCGTAGATTCCTACGAGCAGTACTTC. Its protein is CASSQDHGTVDSYEQYF.

The gene calls are TRBV4-3 and TRBJ2-5; tentatively, D is TRBD2 (6 bases). This CDR3 comprises 16 residues. Germline V lookup: CDR1 LGHNA, CDR2 YSLEER. Trimming removed 0 bases from V and 5 bases from J, with 16 bases in between. The CDR3 sequence: CASSQDWGGEYETQYF. The CDR3 nucleotides read TGCGCCAGCAGCCAAGATTGGGGCGGGGAGTACGAGACCCAGTACTTC.

This chain connects TRBV20-1 to TRBJ2-3; TRBD2 agrees at 7 bases. The length of the CDR3 is 15 residues. The trim removed 0 bases at V and 5 bases at J, leaving 8 bases unmatched. The germline V gene encodes CDR1 DFQATT and CDR2 SNEGSKA (reference sequence). CDR3 sequence reads: CSARDLAGDIDTQYF. The CDR3 region has the DNA TGCAGTGCTAGAGATCTCGCGGGAGACATAGATACGCAGTATTTT.

This chain uses TRBV6-4 with TRBJ2-7; 8 bases agree with TRBD2. Germline CDR1 and CDR2: MRHNA and SNTAGT. Unmatched junction bases numbered 5, after V lost 4 bases and J lost 0 bases. The CDR3 spans 15 residues. In DNA form, the CDR3 reads TGTGCCAGCAGTGCCCTAGCGGGTAACTCCTACGAGCAGTACTTC. Amino acid sequence: CASSALAGNSYEQYF.

This rearrangement joins TRBV4-2 to TRBJ1-2; no definite D call. Germline V gene sequence: CDR1 LGHNA, CDR2 YNFKEQ. V was clipped by 3 bases and J by 8 bases, with 19 bases between them. This CDR3 is 15 amino acids long. The CDR3 sequence is CASSQEGGVSRGYTF. CDR3 coding DNA: TGTGCCAGCAGCCAGGAGGGCGGAGTTAGTAGGGGCTACACCTTC.